Below are 21 T cell receptor beta chains sequenced from a single sample in a study of blood T cell repertoires in COVID-19. Repertoires were generated with immunoSEQ multiplex PCR, while TCRdb's copy carries only in-frame clones and drops some. The profile covers over 250,000 clones, with around 83% appearing a single time and roughly 5.3% taken by the ten largest. The sequenced sample was PBMCs or T cells enriched from blood (not recorded which). The origin of the receptors is a man aged 40-50 years who had been exposed to COVID-19.

This chain connects TRBV29-1 to TRBJ2-3, with D possibly being TRBD2 (5 bases). V lost 3 bases and J lost 6, with 10 bases in between. The germline gives CDR1 SQVTM, CDR2 ANQGSEA. The CDR3 is made up of 12 amino acids. This CDR3 is CSVEPSSDTQYF. CDR3 DNA sequence: TGCAGCGTTGAGCCTAGCTCTGATACGCAGTATTTT.

The chain has TRBV6-5 and TRBJ1-3; D ambiguous. There are 13 residues in the CDR3. V was trimmed by 2 bases and J by 4 bases, leaving 6 bases between them. The germline CDR1 and CDR2 sequences are MNHEY and SVGAGI. Here the CDR3 reads CASSYILGNTIYF. The CDR3 bases are TGTGCCAGCAGTTACATATTGGGAAACACCATATATTTT.

Remarks on this clone: This CDR3 is also generated by other DNA sequences in the sample. The chain employs TRBV5-1 and TRBJ2-2, with 9 bases lining up with TRBD1. Germline V CDR1 and CDR2: SGHRS, YFSETQ. CDR3 size: 14 residues. J gave up 6 bases and V 1 base, and 1 base lay outside the gene matches. The CDR3 is CASSLRQGAGELFF. The CDR3 DNA follows: TGCGCCAGCAGCTTGAGACAGGGGGCCGGGGAGCTGTTTTTT.

V is TRBV7-2 and J is TRBJ2-1, with D maybe TRBD2 (6 bases). The V gene lost 1 base and the J gene lost 4 bases, with 8 bases spanning the gap. Germline CDR1 is SGHTA and CDR2 is FQGNSA. The CDR3 has 14 residues. This chain's CDR3 is CASSLGSGYNEQFF. The DNA of the CDR3 is TGTGCCAGCAGCTTAGGTAGCGGATACAATGAGCAGTTCTTC.

This chain connects TRBV6-5 to TRBJ2-2, with a possible D match to TRBD2 (6 bases). V was pared by 4 bases and J by 3 bases, with 15 bases between. CDR3 length: 16 residues. CDR1 MNHEY and CDR2 SVGAGI come from the germline V gene. The CDR3 sequence: CASSLAAAPHTGELFF. DNA of the CDR3: TGTGCCAGCAGTTTAGCGGCCGCACCACACACCGGGGAGCTGTTTTTT.

CDR3 nucleotides: TGTGCCAGCAGTGAATATTTAGGGGGGCTAGCGGGAGGCGGTGAGCAGTTCTTC. Amino acids: CASSEYLGGLAGGGEQFF. The chain couples TRBV25-1 to TRBJ2-1; 11 positions agree with TRBD2. This CDR3 region has 18 residues. Per germline, CDR1 MGHDK and CDR2 SYGVNS. Trimming at V came to 0 bases and at J to 9 bases, leaving 13 bases not matched to a gene.

The V and J genes are TRBV6-6 and TRBJ2-1; the match to TRBD1 covers 10 bases. Trimming took 10 bases from V and 5 from J; bases not matched to a gene: 5. The CDR3 totals 13 residues. The germline gives CDR1 MNHNY, CDR2 SVGAGI (reference sequence). The CDR3 DNA is TGTGCCACCTTGGGGACAGGGGACAATGAGCAGTTCTTC. It is translated as CATLGTGDNEQFF.

The chain recombines TRBV6-5 with TRBJ2-3; D uncertain. Germline V lookup: CDR1 MNHEY, CDR2 SVGAGI. V dropped 5 bases and J dropped 5 bases, with 17 bases sitting between them. The CDR3 length is 15 residues. CDR3 protein: CASSIDIGPVDTQYF. CDR3 DNA: TGTGCCAGCAGTATCGACATTGGGCCGGTAGATACGCAGTATTTT.

The chain links TRBV30 to TRBJ1-2; unclear D gene. Germline CDR1 reads GTSNPN; CDR2 reads SVGIG (reference sequence). The CDR3 has 13 residues. V dropped 2 bases and J dropped 7 bases, with 14 bases sitting between them. CDR3 loop: CAWSRSDYGGYTF. The DNA of the CDR3 is TGTGCCTGGAGTAGGTCCGACTATGGTGGCTACACCTTC.

Worth noting for this clone: Other nucleotide sequences in the sample specify the same CDR3. The chain employs TRBV5-1 and TRBJ2-2; 8 bases align to TRBD2. Germline lookup yields CDR1 SGHRS and CDR2 YFSETQ. The CDR3 has 15 residues. The V and J ends lost 2 bases and 2 bases, in that order; junction bases with no gene match: 2. The CDR3 sequence: CASSFSGSNTGELFF. CDR3 bases: TGCGCCAGCAGCTTCAGCGGGAGCAACACCGGGGAGCTGTTTTTT.

The chain has TRBV28 and TRBJ2-7; the match to TRBD1 covers 11 bases. The germline gives CDR1 MDHEN, CDR2 SYDVKM. The CDR3 sequence is 16 residues long. J lost 2 bases, V lost 8 bases, and 11 bases had no gene match. The CDR3 loop reads CASGTGGIGAPYEQYF. The CDR3 DNA reads as TGTGCCAGCGGGACAGGGGGAATAGGGGCTCCCTACGAGCAGTACTTC.

The chain uses TRBV20-1 and TRBJ1-2; 7 bases agree with TRBD1. The CDR3 runs 15 residues. With V trimmed by 3 bases and J by 4 bases, 11 bases remained unmatched. CDR1 is DFQATT and CDR2 is SNEGSKA in the germline V gene (reference sequence). The DNA of the CDR3 is TGCAGTGCTAGTAACGACTACAGGGGCCCCTATGGCTACACCTTC. This gives the protein CSASNDYRGPYGYTF.

The V call is TRBV4-2, the J call TRBJ1-2; D possibly corresponds to TRBD1 (6 bases). The CDR3 is 13 amino acids. Germline assignment: CDR1 LGHNA and CDR2 YNFKEQ. V was pared by 4 bases and J by 7 bases, with 13 bases between. CDR3 in amino acids: CASSPETGLGYTF. CDR3 in DNA: TGTGCCAGCAGCCCTGAGACAGGACTTGGCTACACCTTC.

This clone came up once. V usage is TRBV4-2 and J usage is TRBJ2-1, with 8 bases lining up with TRBD2. V was pared by 4 bases and J by 5 bases, with 4 bases of the junction left unmatched. This CDR3 region has 14 residues. Germline lookup yields CDR1 LGHNA and CDR2 YNFKEQ. The CDR3: CASSRTGLDNEQFF. Here the CDR3 DNA reads TGTGCCAGCAGCCGAACGGGACTAGACAATGAGCAGTTCTTC.

The J gene is TRBJ2-7, the V gene TRBV28; the match to TRBD2 covers 7 bases. CDR1 and CDR2 from the germline V gene are MDHEN and SYDVKM. Trimming took 2 bases from V and 2 from J; bases not matched to a gene: 6. The CDR3 has 15 residues. The DNA for the CDR3 is TGTGCCAGCAGTTTAGGTGGCGGGAGAACCTACGAGCAGTACTTC. Its translation is CASSLGGGRTYEQYF.

The chain couples TRBV3-1 (or the pseudogene TRBV3-2) to TRBJ2-7, with D possibly being TRBD2 (6 bases). The CDR3 length is 16 residues. Germline V gene lookup returns CDR1 LGHDT and CDR2 YNNKEL (reference sequence). V lost 2 bases, J lost 2 bases, and 16 bases lay in between. CDR3 nucleotide sequence: TGTGCCAGCAGCCAACCAATAACTAGCAGGACCTACGAGCAGTACTTC. Protein sequence: CASSQPITSRTYEQYF.

The rearrangement joins TRBV4-2 to TRBJ2-1; D perhaps matches TRBD2 (6 bases). V was pared by 4 bases and J by 0 bases, with 13 bases between. Germline CDR1 LGHNA, CDR2 YNFKEQ. This CDR3 has 16 residues. In DNA, the CDR3 is TGTGCCAGCAGCCCCTCAGGAGGGCGCTCCTACAATGAGCAGTTCTTC. This gives the protein CASSPSGGRSYNEQFF.

The chain couples TRBV6-5 to TRBJ1-1; the D gene is possibly TRBD1 (5 bases). Germline lookup yields CDR1 MNHEY and CDR2 SVGAGI. Deletions cut 4 bases from V and 9 bases from J, with 18 bases between. There are 14 residues in the CDR3. The CDR3 region has the DNA TGTGCCAGCAGTTTAGGACACGCTGCTGAGAAAGCTTTCTTT. As protein: CASSLGHAAEKAFF.

The genes are TRBV19 and TRBJ1-2; D possibly corresponds to TRBD1 (5 bases). The germline gives CDR1 LNHDA, CDR2 SQIVND (reference sequence). Trimming removed 8 bases at V and 5 bases at J, with 18 bases between. The CDR3 totals 14 residues. The CDR3 loop reads CASSRQGYFYGYTF. CDR3 bases: TGTGCCAGTTCCCGTCAGGGCTACTTTTATGGCTACACCTTC.

V gene TRBV14 combines with J gene TRBJ2-3, with D perhaps matching TRBD2 (7 bases). Looked up from germline, CDR1 is SGHDN and CDR2 is FVKESK. V lost 3 bases, J lost 8 bases, and 12 bases lay in between. The CDR3 loop spans 13 amino acids. The DNA of the CDR3 is TGTGCCAGCAGCCAGCAAAGGGGGGGTACGCAGTATTTT. This encodes CASSQQRGGTQYF.

This chain's CDR3 is CATNRGFTYEQYF. The CDR3 nucleotides are TGTGCCACGAACAGGGGCTTTACCTACGAGCAGTACTTC. The gene calls are TRBV6-4 and TRBJ2-7; 7 bases are shared with TRBD1. The CDR3 loop spans 13 amino acids. Germline V gives CDR1 MRHNA, CDR2 SNTAGT. Trimming cost V 10 bases and J 2 bases; bases outside gene matches: 8.